This T cell receptor beta chain was recovered during a study of control samples from healthy donors and cancer patients. CDR3 length: 16 amino acids. Germline V CDR1 and CDR2: SGHTA, FQGNSA. V dropped 0 bases and J dropped 2; count of bases not matched to a gene: 6. Clones were read by immunoSEQ multiplex PCR, and TCRdb kept only the in-frame ones, dropping some. This sample has roughly 130,000 clones, with about 93% found just once. The sequence was collected from a man aged 18 to 35 in good health. This chain joins TRBV7-2 and TRBJ2-5, with 7 positions matching TRBD2. The material sequenced was blood. CDR3 protein: CASSLAQGAGQETQYF. CDR3 DNA sequence: TGTGCCAGCAGCTTAGCGCAAGGAGCGGGGCAAGAGACCCAGTACTTC.